This note documents a single T cell receptor (beta chain) sequence. This clonotype has just a few counts. Its specific antigen is unknown. No qualities accompany the bases; no much larger clone lies one base away. The library was generated by 5' RACE. The data were produced on an Illumina HiSeq 2000. A universal primer binding site was introduced by template switching, and a unique molecular identifier was present in the final cDNA, enabling accurate counting of TCR cDNA molecules. Specific primers in the conserved constant-segment region were used to synthesize first-strand cDNA for TCR alpha and beta chains. Each cDNA library was double barcoded, with a SMART-Mk sample barcode plus Illumina barcodes, to control for contamination. TruSeq adapter sequences, together with Illumina sample barcodes, were added in two successive PCR steps. The Illumina HiSeq platform was used with custom primers to sequence TCR alpha and beta cDNA libraries. The published analysis was carried out like this. Raw reads were processed with MiGEC to extract unique molecular identifiers, and MiXCR was used to determine CDR3 positions. Recombination models were inferred per individual with the repgenHMM and IGoR tools using an EM algorithm. The analysis of shared clonotypes was done with the tcR package in R, with sharing normalized by the product of cloneset sizes. To study raw recombination free of thymic and clonal selection effects, out-of-frame nonproductive sequences were analyzed. TCRdb ran its own pipeline on the public reads, namely fastp trimming at Q25 and MiXCR clone calling, and kept in-frame beta chains. Rows are unified per CDR3 protein, each entry keeping the most common DNA and genes. The V and J calls were not made by the authors but by TCRdb's processing. The sample table shows some 590,000 distinct CDR3 sequences, and roughly 9.5% are seen once. The ten top clones hold under 3.5% of the sample.

The data derive from a study of identical twins (dated by TCRdb to the mid-2010s). Study-level background: To test whether fetal clonotypes persist, the study used deep sequencing on TCR alpha and beta repertoires from monozygotic twins, unrelated adults of various ages, and cord blood. To rule out contamination, replicate twin experiments were performed at different times with different library preparation protocols. Study-level results and caveats: In monozygotic twins, recombination models systematically underestimated out-of-frame TCR alpha sharing, but the models matched the sharing seen between unrelated individuals. A weaker excess of twin sharing was found in beta out-of-frame sequences because the signal-to-noise ratio was lowered by fewer shared sequences. Invariant T cells such as MAIT and iNKT could partly confound zero-insertion analyses, though diverse VJ usage argued against this for most clonotypes. Compared with coincidental sharing between unrelated individuals, out-of-frame TCR alpha sequences shared between twins showed an excess of sequences with low generation probability. Conclusions relied on cross-sectional statistical analysis, since the same donors could not be followed over many years. Fewer insertions were carried by abundant cord blood beta clonotypes; a weaker similar trend was observed in young adult naive repertoires, while no such trend was observed in memory repertoires.

The germline V gene provides CDR1 SGHTA and CDR2 FQGNSA. Its CDR3 holds 14 amino acids, cysteine through phenylalanine. CDR3 DNA only is kept here, 42 bases in frame from base 1. Trimming takes 6 bases off V and 7 bases off J; junction bases not matched to a gene: 11. Every donor was a healthy Caucasian. The twin cohort comprised three pairs of female monozygotic twins, all aged about 18 to 30 years. Peripheral blood mononuclear cells were the source from which RNA for the TCR libraries was isolated. The sample was also reused in another study, on yellow fever vaccine responses in identical twins. Looking at the second paper: According to the authors, in identical twins the way T cells responded to vaccination appeared partly convergent and partly personalized. In identical twins, the study followed T cell clones that responded to the vaccine with precision.

The chain was built from TRBV7-2 and TRBJ2-7, with TRBD2 identical over 8 junction bases. The sample was PBMCs. This TCR was recovered from a woman between 18 and 30 years old in good health. The CDR3 has the sequence CASSRARTGGEQYF. The DNA sequence follows: TGTGCCAGCAGTAGGGCCAGAACGGGAGGGGAGCAGTACTTC.